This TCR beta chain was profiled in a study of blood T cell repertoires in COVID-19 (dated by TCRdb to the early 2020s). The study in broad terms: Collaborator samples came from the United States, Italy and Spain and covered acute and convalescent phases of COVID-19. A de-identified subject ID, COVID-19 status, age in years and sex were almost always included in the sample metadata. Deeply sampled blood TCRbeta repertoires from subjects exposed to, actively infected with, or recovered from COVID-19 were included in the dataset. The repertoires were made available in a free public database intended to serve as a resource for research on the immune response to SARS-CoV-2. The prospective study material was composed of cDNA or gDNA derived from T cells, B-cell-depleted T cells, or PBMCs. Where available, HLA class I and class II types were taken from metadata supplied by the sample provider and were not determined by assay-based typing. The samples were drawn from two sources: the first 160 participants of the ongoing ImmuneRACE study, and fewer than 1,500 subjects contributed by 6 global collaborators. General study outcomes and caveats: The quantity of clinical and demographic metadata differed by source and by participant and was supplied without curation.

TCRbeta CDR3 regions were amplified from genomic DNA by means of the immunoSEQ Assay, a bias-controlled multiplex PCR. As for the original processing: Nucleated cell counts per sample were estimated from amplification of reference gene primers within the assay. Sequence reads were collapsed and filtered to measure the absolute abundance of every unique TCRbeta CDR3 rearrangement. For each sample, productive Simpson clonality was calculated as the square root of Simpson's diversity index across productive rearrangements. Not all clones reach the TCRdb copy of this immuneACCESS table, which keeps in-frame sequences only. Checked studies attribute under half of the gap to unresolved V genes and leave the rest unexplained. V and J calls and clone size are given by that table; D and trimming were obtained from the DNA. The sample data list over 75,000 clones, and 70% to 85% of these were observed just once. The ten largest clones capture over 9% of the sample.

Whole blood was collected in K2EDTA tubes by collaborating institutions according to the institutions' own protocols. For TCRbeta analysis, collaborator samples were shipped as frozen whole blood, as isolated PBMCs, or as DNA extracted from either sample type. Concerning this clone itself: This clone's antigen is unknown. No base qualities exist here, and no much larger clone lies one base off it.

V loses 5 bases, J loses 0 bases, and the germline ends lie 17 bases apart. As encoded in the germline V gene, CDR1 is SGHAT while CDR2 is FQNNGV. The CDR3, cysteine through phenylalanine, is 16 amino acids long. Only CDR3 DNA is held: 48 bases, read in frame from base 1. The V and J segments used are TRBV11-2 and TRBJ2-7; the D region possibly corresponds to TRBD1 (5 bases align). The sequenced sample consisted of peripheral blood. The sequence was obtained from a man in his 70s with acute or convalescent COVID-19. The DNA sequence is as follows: TGTGCCAGCAGCGACCAAGCCCAGGGATTCTCCTACGAGCAGTACTTC. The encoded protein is CASSDQAQGFSYEQYF.